These T cell receptor beta chains were read from a single sample in a study of blood T cell repertoires in COVID-19. Sequencing was performed with immunoSEQ multiplex PCR; in TCRdb, only in-frame clones are kept and a portion is missing. The table has about 190,000 clones, 70% to 90% seen once. The sequenced sample was peripheral blood. The receptors were gathered from a man aged 25 to 40 with acute or convalescent COVID-19. The CDR3 runs from the conserved cysteine through the conserved F or W. D genes are given only for firm matches. Size tells how often a clone was seen (once, few, many) or the class of an expanded clone, and some rows leave it out.

J: TRBJ1-4; D: TRBD1; V: TRBV28; size: NA; CDR3: CASRPTGQGYEKLFF; DNA: TGTGCCAGCCGACCCACGGGACAGGGATATGAAAAACTGTTTTTT
J: TRBJ2-5; D: NA; V: TRBV5-4; size: NA; CDR3: CASNAPGGAETQYF; DNA: TGTGCCAGCAACGCTCCAGGAGGGGCGGAGACCCAGTACTTC
J: TRBJ2-1; D: NA; V: TRBV28; size: once; CDR3: CASRQVYNEQFF; DNA: TGTGCCAGTAGACAGGTTTACAATGAGCAGTTCTTC
J: TRBJ1-2; D: NA; V: TRBV30; size: NA; CDR3: CAWSLGRAYGYTF; DNA: TGTGCCTGGAGTCTCGGGCGGGCCTATGGCTACACCTTC
J: TRBJ2-1; D: NA; V: TRBV5-5; size: NA; CDR3: CASSFEVGEDEQFF; DNA: TGTGCCAGCAGCTTCGAGGTAGGGGAAGATGAGCAGTTCTTC
J: TRBJ1-1; D: NA; V: TRBV9; size: once; CDR3: CASSRAGRAANTEAFF; DNA: TGTGCCAGCAGCAGAGCCGGCAGGGCGGCGAACACTGAAGCTTTCTTT
J: TRBJ2-7; D: TRBD1; V: TRBV13; size: NA; CDR3: CASSLSTGYYEQYF; DNA: TGTGCCAGCAGCTTGTCGACAGGGTACTACGAGCAGTACTTC
J: TRBJ1-1; D: TRBD1; V: TRBV28; size: once; CDR3: CASRQGGSNTEAFF; DNA: TGTGCCAGCAGGCAAGGGGGCTCGAACACTGAAGCTTTCTTT
J: TRBJ1-4; D: NA; V: TRBV6-6; size: NA; CDR3: CASSSLLQGGREKLFF; DNA: TGTGCCAGCAGCTCCCTCCTACAGGGAGGGCGTGAAAAACTGTTTTTT
J: TRBJ2-3; D: TRBD2; V: TRBV19; size: once; CDR3: CATGVLAGKSTDTQYF; DNA: TGTGCCACCGGAGTATTAGCGGGGAAGAGCACAGATACGCAGTATTTT
J: TRBJ2-3; D: TRBD2; V: TRBV4-2; size: NA; CDR3: CASSQEGGGASRSQYF; DNA: TGTGCCAGCAGCCAAGAAGGCGGGGGGGCCTCTCGATCGCAGTATTTT
J: TRBJ1-1; D: NA; V: TRBV28; size: NA; CDR3: CASSLLTGNTEAFF; DNA: TGTGCCAGCAGTCTTTTGACAGGGAACACTGAAGCTTTCTTT
J: TRBJ2-7; D: NA; V: TRBV13; size: NA; CDR3: CASSLEHEQYF; DNA: TGTGCCAGCAGCTTGGAGCACGAGCAGTACTTC
J: TRBJ2-7; D: TRBD2; V: TRBV4-1; size: NA; CDR3: CASSQDRGSSGRPYEQYF; DNA: TGCGCCAGCAGCCAAGACCGTGGGTCTAGCGGGAGACCCTACGAGCAGTACTTC
J: TRBJ1-2; D: NA; V: TRBV12-3/TRBV12-4; size: NA; CDR3: CASSLGLWYGYTF; DNA: TGTGCCAGCAGTTTAGGGCTGTGGTATGGCTACACCTTC
J: TRBJ2-3; D: NA; V: TRBV10-3; size: NA; CDR3: CAIRGGGPDTQYF; DNA: TGTGCCATCAGGGGCGGAGGGCCCGATACGCAGTATTTT
J: TRBJ1-3; D: NA; V: TRBV3-1/TRBV3-2; size: NA; CDR3: CASSRRGGAGNTIYF; DNA: TGTGCCAGCAGCCGGAGGGGGGGTGCTGGAAACACCATATATTTT
J: TRBJ2-5; D: TRBD2; V: TRBV3-1/TRBV3-2; size: once; CDR3: CASSHDSGSIKTQYF; DNA: TGTGCCAGCAGCCACGACAGCGGGAGTATAAAGACCCAGTACTTC
J: TRBJ2-5; D: TRBD2; V: TRBV7-7; size: NA; CDR3: CASSFRSGPEETQYF; DNA: TGTGCTAGCAGCTTCCGTAGCGGGCCGGAGGAGACCCAGTACTTC
J: TRBJ1-4; D: TRBD1; V: TRBV29-1; size: NA; CDR3: CSVMGQGREKLFF; DNA: TGCAGCGTCATGGGACAGGGGAGAGAAAAACTGTTTTTT
J: TRBJ1-6; D: NA; V: TRBV28; size: NA; CDR3: CASTADGQGQDSPLHF; DNA: TGTGCCAGCACCGCGGACGGGCAGGGGCAGGATTCACCCCTCCACTTT
J: TRBJ2-3; D: NA; V: TRBV24-1; size: NA; CDR3: CATSWTGLDTQYF; DNA: TGTGCCACCAGTTGGACGGGACTAGATACGCAGTATTTT
J: TRBJ1-5; D: NA; V: TRBV2; size: NA; CDR3: CASAQVGGRVQPQHF; DNA: TGTGCCAGCGCCCAAGTCGGGGGGCGGGTTCAGCCCCAGCATTTT
J: TRBJ2-2; D: TRBD2; V: TRBV9; size: few; CDR3: CASSATSVSGELFF; DNA: TGTGCCAGCAGCGCGACTAGCGTCTCCGGGGAGCTGTTTTTT
J: TRBJ2-7; D: NA; V: TRBV18; size: NA; CDR3: CASSPRLGGAIREQYF; DNA: TGTGCCAGCTCACCACGTTTGGGAGGAGCTATCCGCGAGCAGTACTTC
J: TRBJ2-1; D: NA; V: TRBV21-1; size: NA; CDR3: CASSKADTGTGDYNEQFF; DNA: TGTGCCAGCAGCAAAGCAGATACCGGGACAGGGGACTACAATGAGCAGTTCTTC
J: TRBJ2-1; D: TRBD1; V: TRBV7-3; size: once; CDR3: CASSKDRGAYNEQFF; DNA: TGTGCCAGCAGCAAGGACAGGGGTGCCTACAATGAGCAGTTCTTC